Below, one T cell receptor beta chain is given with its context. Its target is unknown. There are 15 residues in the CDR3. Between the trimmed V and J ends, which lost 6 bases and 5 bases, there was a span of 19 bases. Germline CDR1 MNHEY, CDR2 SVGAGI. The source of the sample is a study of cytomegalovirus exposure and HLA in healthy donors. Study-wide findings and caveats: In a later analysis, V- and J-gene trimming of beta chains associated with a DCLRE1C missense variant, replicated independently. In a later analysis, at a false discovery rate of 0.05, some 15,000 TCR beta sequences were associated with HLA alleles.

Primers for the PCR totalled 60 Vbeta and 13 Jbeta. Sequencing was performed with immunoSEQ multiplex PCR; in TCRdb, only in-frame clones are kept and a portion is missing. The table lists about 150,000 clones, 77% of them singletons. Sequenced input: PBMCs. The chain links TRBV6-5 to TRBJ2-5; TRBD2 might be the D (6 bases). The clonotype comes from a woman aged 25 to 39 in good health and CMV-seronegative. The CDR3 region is CASSPTGLSWETQYF. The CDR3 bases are TGTGCCAGCAGCCCAACAGGACTAAGTTGGGAGACCCAGTACTTC.